This TCR beta chain was sequenced for a study of CXCR3-negative and CXCR3-positive naive CD8 T cells (dated by TCRdb to the late 2010s). With respect to the entire study: In total, around 150 million TRB reads were obtained, or roughly 1.5 +/- 0.3 million reads per library. Data from about 12 donors, pooled across two independent experiments, went into the diversity and physicochemical repertoire analyses. The TRBV-TRBJ cluster analysis covered naive subsets from several donors and memory cells from 3 donors.

The run used a NextSeq 550. The Human TCR Profiling Kit (MiLaboratory) was used to prepare UMI-labeled 5' RACE TRB cDNA libraries. The full amount of extracted RNA was used for cDNA synthesis, and the full amount of resulting cDNA was used for PCR amplification. Libraries were prepared in parallel with an identical number of PCR cycles. The published analysis was carried out like this. With a requirement of at least two reads per UMI, MIGEC and MiXCR extracted about 50,000 +/- 10,000 unique UMI-labeled TRB cDNA molecules per library. On average, about 40,000 +/- 10,000 functional in-frame TRB CDR3 nucleotide clonotypes lacking stop codons were found per library. After each sample was downsampled to 5000 UMI-labeled TRB molecules, VDJtools was used to calculate diversity metrics such as normalized Shannon-Wiener and Chao1. VDJtools was used to calculate clonotype-size-weighted physicochemical properties of the central five CDR3 residues, namely interaction energy, strength, volume and Kidera factor 4. Each CDR3 protein sequence appears as one entry after TCRdb reprocessed the reads, and no DNA is included. TCRdb assigned the V and J calls; the authors' analysis was not used. This specimen's table enumerates about 130,000 distinct CDR3 sequences. The biggest ten clones account for about 0.3% of the sample.

Turning to this clonotype: It has no known antigen specificity.

Beyond this particular receptor, the publication reports: Repertoire diversity was comparably high in both naive subsets but much lower in memory CD8+ T cells. Within the same donor, TRBV-TRBJ usage looked similar between naive CXCR3-negative and CXCR3-positive cells, but memory cells had distinct patterns. Because surface CD5, which is linked to self-reactivity in mice, was comparable between the naive subsets, TCR interaction strength was also inferred from TRB CDR3 physicochemical properties. TRB CDR3s from CXCR3-positive naive cells showed higher hydrophobicity (lower Kidera factor 4), lower energy, and higher strength and volume indices than CXCR3-negative naive cells. Freshly isolated PBMCs were used for most assays because CXCR3 expression partially decreased after cryopreservation.

CDR1 and CDR2 (LGHNA, YSLEER) derive from the germline V gene. The CDR3 starts with the cysteine, ends with the phenylalanine, and has 15 residues. Only the protein is available. Each CD8+ T cell subset was flow-sorted in triplicate, and some 310,000 cells per subset were placed directly into RLT lysis buffer. To exclude memory contaminants, naive CD8+ T cells were stringently defined as CD45RO-CCR7+CD27+CD95-. Peripheral blood mononuclear cells were isolated from buffy coats by standard density gradient centrifugation. Naive CXCR3-negative and CXCR3-positive CD8+ T cells were flow-sorted on a FACSAria III. An RNeasy Mini Kit was used to extract total RNA from the sorted cells.

The sequence was collected from a human donor in good health. Some clones in this sample may be carry-over from other donors' samples. The specimen was naive CXCR3- CD8+ T cells from blood. The label giving this sample's cell subset or site can be read as: CD45RO-CCR7+CD27+CD95- naive CD8+ T cells lacking CXCR3 (TNR3-). Here the chain combines TRBV4-3 and TRBJ1-1. The CDR3 protein sequence reads: CASSQGAGSNTEAFF.